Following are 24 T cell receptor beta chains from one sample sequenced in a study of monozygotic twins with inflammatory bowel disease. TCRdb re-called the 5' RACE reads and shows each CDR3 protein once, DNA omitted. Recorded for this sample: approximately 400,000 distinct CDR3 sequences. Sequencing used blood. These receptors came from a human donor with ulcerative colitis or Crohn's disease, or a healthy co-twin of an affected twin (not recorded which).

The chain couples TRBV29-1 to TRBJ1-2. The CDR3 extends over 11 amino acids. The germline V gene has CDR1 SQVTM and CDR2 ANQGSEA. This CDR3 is CSGYRDYGYTF.

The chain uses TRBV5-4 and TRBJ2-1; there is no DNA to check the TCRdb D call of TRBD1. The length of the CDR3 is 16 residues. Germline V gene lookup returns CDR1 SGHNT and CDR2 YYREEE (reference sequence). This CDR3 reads CASSVGGGGSSNEQFF.

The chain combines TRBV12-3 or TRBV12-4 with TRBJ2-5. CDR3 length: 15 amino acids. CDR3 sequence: CASSPELARRETQYF.

CDR3 amino acids: CASTPPGVDTQYF. The rearrangement joins TRBV27 to TRBJ2-3; TCRdb's D call of TRBD1 is untestable without DNA. The CDR3 has 13 amino acids. Germline CDR1 and CDR2: MNHEY and SMNVEV (reference sequence).

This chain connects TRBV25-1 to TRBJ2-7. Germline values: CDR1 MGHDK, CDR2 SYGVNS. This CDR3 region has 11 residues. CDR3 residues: CASSWAYEQYF.

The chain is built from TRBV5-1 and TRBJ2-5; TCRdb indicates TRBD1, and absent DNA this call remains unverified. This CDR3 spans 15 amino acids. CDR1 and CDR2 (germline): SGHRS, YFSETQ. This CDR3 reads CASTKRVTGMETQYF.

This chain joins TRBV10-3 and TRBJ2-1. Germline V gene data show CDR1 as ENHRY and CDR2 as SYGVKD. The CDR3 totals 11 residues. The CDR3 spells CATTNYNEQFF.

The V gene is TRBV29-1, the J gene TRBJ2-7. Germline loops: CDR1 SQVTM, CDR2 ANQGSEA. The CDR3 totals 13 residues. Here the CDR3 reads CSVEESVQSGQYF.

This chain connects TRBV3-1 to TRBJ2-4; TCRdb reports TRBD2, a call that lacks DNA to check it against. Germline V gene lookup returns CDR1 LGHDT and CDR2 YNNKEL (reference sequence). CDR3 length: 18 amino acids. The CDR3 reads CASSQASSGSGGKNIQYF.

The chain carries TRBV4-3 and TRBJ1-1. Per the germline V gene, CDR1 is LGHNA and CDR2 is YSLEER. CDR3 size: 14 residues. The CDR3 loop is CASSQDQGRAEAFF.

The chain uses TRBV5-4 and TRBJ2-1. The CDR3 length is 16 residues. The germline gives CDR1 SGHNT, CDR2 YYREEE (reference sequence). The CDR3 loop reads CASSLVGGGSYNEQFF.

The CDR3 loop is CASSLPGPWREQFF. The J gene is TRBJ2-1, the V gene TRBV7-3; TCRdb selects TRBD1, and the lack of DNA leaves this call unchecked. Looked up from germline, CDR1 is SGHTA and CDR2 is FQGTGA. This CDR3 contains 14 residues.

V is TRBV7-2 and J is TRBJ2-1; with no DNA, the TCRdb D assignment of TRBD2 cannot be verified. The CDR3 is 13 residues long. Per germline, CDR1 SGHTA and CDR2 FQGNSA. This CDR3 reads CASSQAGSNEQFF.

The CDR3 spells CASSLGGTSQETQYF. The chain recombines TRBV5-1 with TRBJ2-5; no DNA is available, so the TRBD2 call from TCRdb remains unchecked. In germline, CDR1 is SGHRS, CDR2 YFSETQ. The CDR3 contains 15 residues.

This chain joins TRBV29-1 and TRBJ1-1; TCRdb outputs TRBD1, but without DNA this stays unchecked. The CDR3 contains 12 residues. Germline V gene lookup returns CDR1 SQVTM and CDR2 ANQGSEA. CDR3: CSVVLQGTRAFF.

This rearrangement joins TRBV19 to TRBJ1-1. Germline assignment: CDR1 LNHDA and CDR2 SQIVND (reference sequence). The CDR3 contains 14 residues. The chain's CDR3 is CASSIVGFNTEAFF.

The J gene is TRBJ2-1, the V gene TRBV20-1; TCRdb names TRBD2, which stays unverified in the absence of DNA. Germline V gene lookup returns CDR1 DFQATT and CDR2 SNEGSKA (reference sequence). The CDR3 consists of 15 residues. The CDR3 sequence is CSASTFQRESNEQFF.

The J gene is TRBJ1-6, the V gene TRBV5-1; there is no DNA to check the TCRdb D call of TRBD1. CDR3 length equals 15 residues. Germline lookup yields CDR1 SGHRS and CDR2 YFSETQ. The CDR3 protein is CASRTSGTGNSPLHF.

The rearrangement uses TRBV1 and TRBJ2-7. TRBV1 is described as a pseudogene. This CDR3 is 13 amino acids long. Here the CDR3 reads CTSSPPTCHEQYF.

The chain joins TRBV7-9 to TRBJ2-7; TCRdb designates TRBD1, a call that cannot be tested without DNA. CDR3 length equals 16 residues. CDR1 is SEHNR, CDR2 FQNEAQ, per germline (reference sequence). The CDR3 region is CASSFPGTGTSYEQYF.

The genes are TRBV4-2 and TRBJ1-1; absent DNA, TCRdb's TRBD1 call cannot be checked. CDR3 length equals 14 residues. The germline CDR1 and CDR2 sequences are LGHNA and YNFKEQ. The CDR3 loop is CASSHPGGETEAFF.

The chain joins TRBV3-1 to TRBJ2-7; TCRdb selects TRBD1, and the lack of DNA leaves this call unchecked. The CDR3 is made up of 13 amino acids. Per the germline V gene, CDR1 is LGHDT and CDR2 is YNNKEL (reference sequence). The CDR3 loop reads CASSSRADYEQYF.

The CDR3 spells CASRERDPYNEQFF. The V gene is TRBV27, the J gene TRBJ2-1; the TRBD2 assignment by TCRdb is unverifiable without DNA. Germline V lookup: CDR1 MNHEY, CDR2 SMNVEV (reference sequence). The CDR3 covers 14 residues.

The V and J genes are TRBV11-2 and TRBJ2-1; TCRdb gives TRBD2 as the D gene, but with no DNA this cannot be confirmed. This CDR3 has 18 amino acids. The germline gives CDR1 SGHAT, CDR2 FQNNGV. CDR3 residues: CASSSPTSGRGSYNEQFF.